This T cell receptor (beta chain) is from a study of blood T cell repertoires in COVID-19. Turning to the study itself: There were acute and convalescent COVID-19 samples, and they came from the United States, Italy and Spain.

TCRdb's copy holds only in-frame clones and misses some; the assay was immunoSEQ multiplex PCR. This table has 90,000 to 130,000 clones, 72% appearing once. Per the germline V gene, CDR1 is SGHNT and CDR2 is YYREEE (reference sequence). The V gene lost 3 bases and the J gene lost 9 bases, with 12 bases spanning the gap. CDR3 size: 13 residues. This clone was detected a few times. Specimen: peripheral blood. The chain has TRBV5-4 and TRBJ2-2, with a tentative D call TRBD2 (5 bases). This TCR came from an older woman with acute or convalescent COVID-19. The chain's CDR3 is CASSSTSVRELFF. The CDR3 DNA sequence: TGTGCCAGCAGCTCTACTAGTGTCCGGGAGCTGTTTTTT.